This T cell receptor beta chain was found in a study of spatial heterogeneity in lung cancer. At the level of the study: Samples were obtained from more than 70 donors, all untreated early-stage non-small cell lung cancer patients.

Time point of the sample: blood at routine non-recurrence follow-up after resection. No cell sorting; template was whole RNA from tumor, lung tissue or PBMC. MiXCR, applied by TCRdb to the 5' RACE reads, yields one record per CDR3 protein. The data hold about 36,000 distinct CDR3 sequences, with about 7.6% observed a single time. This clonotype has a count of ten or more. Germline CDR1 is MNHNY and CDR2 is SVGAGI (reference sequence). The CDR3 contains 11 residues. Trimming took off 6 bases at V and 12 bases at J, with 15 bases between the two ends. The V gene is TRBV6-6, the J gene TRBJ2-7; D might be TRBD1 (6 bases). The source is a male donor with early-stage non-small cell lung cancer. The sample consisted of PBMCs, taken at follow-up. The CDR3 protein is CASSYDRMWYF. CDR3 DNA sequence: TGTGCCAGCAGCTACGACAGGATGTGGTACTTC.